The sequence of this T cell receptor (beta chain) was determined in a study of blood T cell repertoires in COVID-19. Study-level information: Whether acute or convalescent, the COVID-19 samples came from the United States, Italy and Spain. The analysed material was cDNA or gDNA that came from T cells, B-cell-depleted T cells, or PBMCs.

Sequencing was performed with immunoSEQ multiplex PCR; in TCRdb, only in-frame clones are kept and a portion is missing. The sample lists about 150,000 clones, approximately 81% occurring once. Germline values: CDR1 DFQATT, CDR2 SNEGSKA (reference sequence). CDR3 length equals 13 residues. With 3 bases removed from V and 8 bases from J, the gap between germline ends came to 13 bases. The V call is TRBV20-1, the J call TRBJ1-4, with D perhaps TRBD1 (5 bases). The material sequenced was peripheral blood. The origin of this receptor is a woman in her sixties or seventies with active or convalescent COVID-19. The CDR3 coding sequence is TGCAGTGCTAGTGGGGCTGGAGGGGAAAAACTGTTTTTT. Amino acids: CSASGAGGEKLFF.